The present T cell receptor (beta chain) was sequenced within a study of human T cells and chemical hapten exposure. One entry per CDR3 protein, called by TCRdb with MiXCR from the RACE reads. The sample includes approximately 79,000 distinct CDR3 sequences, around 10% of them seen just once. CDR1 is DFQATT, CDR2 SNEGSKA, per germline (reference sequence). This CDR3 contains 14 residues. Trimming removed 6 bases at V and 0 bases at J, with 15 bases between. As to time point: patch test 1, 2 weeks after DPC sensitization. Treatment defined: therapeutic diphenylcyclopropenone sensitization with weekly scalp DPC.

This receptor was taken from a woman aged 50 to 60 with alopecia areata. Some clones in this sample may be carry-over from other donors' samples. This chain links TRBV20-1 with TRBJ2-7; D is unresolved. The material was whole blood, obtained in connection with sensitization to the hapten diphenylcyclopropenone (DPC). The CDR3 sequence: CSAGPPRTSYEQYF. The CDR3 DNA follows: TGCAGTGCCGGACCCCCGCGTACCTCCTACGAGCAGTACTTC.